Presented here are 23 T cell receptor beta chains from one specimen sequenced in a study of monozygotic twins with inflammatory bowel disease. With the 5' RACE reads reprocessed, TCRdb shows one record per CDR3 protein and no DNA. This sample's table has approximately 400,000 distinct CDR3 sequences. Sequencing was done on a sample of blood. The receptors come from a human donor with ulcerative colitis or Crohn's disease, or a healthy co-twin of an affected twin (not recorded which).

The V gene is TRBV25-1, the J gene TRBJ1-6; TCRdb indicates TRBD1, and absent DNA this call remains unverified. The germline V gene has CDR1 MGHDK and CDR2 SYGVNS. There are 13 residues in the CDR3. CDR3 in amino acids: CASADRFNSPLHF.

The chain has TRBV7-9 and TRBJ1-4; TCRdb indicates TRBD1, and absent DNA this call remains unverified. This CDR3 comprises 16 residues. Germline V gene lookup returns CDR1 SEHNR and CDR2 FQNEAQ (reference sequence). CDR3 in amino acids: CASSSGQGGTNEKLFF.

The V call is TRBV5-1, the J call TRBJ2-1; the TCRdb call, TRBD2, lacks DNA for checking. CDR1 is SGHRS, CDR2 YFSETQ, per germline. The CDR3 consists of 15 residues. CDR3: CASSSGLAGEHEQFF.

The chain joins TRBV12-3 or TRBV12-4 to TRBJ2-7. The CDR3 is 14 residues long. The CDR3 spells CASNIGGAPYEQYF.

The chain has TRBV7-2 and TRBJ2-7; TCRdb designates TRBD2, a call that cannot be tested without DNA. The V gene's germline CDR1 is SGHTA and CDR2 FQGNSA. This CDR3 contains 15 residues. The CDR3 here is CASSLPGTLHYEQYF.

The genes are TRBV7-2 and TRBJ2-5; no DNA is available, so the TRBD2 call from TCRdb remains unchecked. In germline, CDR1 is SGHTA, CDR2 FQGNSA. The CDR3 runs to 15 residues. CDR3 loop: CASSARLAGGETQYF.

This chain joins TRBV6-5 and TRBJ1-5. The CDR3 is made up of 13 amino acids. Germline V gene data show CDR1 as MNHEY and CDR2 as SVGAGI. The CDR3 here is CASSPVVNQPQHF.

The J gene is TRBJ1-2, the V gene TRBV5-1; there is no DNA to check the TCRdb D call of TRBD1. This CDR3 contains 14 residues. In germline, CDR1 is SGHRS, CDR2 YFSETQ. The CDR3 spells CASSGGPNNYGYTF.

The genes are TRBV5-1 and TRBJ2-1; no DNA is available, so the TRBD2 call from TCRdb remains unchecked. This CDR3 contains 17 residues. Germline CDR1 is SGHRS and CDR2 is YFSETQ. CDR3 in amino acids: CASSLGPQRGIMNEQFF.

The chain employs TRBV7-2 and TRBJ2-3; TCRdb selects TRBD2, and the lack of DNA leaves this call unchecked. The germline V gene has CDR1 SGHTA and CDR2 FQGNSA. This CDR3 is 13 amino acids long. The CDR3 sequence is CASSLMREDTQYF.

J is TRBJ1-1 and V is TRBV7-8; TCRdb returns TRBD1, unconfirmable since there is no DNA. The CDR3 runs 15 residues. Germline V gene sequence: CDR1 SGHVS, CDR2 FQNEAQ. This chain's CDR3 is CASSLSGTQNTEAFF.

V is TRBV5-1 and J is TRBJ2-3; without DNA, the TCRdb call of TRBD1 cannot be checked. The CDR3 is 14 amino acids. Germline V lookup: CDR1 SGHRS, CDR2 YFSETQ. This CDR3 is CASSRDQGTDTQYF.

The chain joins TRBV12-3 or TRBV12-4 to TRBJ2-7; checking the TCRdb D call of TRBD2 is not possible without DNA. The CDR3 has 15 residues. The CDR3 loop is CASSFSSGVNDEQYF.

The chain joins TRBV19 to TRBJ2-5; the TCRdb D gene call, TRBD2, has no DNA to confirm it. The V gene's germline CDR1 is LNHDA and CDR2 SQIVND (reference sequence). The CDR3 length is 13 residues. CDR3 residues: CATRREGMETQYF. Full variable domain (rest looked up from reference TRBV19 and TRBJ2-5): DGGITQSPKYLFRKEGQNVTLSCEQNLNHDAMYWYRQDPGQGLRLIYYSQIVNDFQKGDIAEGYSVSREKKESFPLTVTSAQKNPTAFYLCATRREGMETQYFGPGTRLLVL.

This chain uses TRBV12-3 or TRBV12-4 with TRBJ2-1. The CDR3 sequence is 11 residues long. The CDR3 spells CASSRLAGQFF.

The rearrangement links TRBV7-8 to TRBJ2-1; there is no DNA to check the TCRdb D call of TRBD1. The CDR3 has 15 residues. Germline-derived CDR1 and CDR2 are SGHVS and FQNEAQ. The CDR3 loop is CASSVYPGKGNEQFF.

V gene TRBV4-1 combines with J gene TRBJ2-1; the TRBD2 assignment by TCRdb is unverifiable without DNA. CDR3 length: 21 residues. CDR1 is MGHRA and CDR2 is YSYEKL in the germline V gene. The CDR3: CSSSHPSPSPGLAGETNEQFF.

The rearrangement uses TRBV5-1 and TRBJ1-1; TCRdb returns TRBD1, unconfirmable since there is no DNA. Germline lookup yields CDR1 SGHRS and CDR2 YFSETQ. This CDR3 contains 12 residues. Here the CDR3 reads CASSLSGIEAFF. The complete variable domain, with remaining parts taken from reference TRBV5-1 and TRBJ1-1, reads KAGVTQTPRYLIKTRGQQVTLSCSPISGHRSVSWYQQTPGQGLQFLFEYFSETQRNKGNFPGRFSGRQFSNSRSEMNVSTLELGDSALYLCASSLSGIEAFFGQGTRLTVV.

CDR3 protein: CASSNSGGRPQETQYF. The chain joins TRBV7-9 to TRBJ2-5; without DNA, the TCRdb call of TRBD1 cannot be checked. The CDR3 totals 16 residues. Looked up from germline, CDR1 is SEHNR and CDR2 is FQNEAQ (reference sequence).

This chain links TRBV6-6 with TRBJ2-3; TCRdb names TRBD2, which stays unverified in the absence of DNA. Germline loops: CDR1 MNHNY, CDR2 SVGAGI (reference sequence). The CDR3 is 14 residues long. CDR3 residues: CASRAGASTDTQYF.

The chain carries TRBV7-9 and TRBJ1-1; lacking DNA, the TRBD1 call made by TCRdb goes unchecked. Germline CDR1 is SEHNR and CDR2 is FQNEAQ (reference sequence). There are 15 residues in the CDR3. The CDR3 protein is CASSLRQGVYTEAFF.

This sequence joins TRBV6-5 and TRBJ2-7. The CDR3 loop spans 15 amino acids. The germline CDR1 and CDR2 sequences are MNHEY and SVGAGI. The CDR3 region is CASSYMSGRSYEQYF.

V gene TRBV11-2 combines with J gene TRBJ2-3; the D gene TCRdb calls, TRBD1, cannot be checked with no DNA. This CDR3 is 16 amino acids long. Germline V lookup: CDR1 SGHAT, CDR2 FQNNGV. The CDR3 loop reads CASSLDQGQALDTQYF.